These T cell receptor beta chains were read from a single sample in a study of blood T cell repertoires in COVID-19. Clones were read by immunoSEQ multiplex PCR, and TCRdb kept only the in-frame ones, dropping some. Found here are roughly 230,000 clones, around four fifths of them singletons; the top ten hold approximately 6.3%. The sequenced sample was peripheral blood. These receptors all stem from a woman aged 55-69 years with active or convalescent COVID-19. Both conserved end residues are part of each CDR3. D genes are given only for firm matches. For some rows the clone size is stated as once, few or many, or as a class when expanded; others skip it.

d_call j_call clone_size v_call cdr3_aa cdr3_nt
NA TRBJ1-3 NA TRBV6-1 CASSARLLHSGNTIYF TGTGCCAGCAGTGCAAGACTCCTTCACTCTGGAAACACCATATATTTT
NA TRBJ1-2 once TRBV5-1 CASSQQTGLHSNYGYTF TGCGCCAGCAGCCAGCAGACAGGTCTCCACTCTAACTATGGCTACACCTTC
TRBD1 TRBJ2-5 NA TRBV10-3 CAISPGQVQETQYF TGTGCCATCAGTCCGGGACAGGTCCAAGAGACCCAGTACTTC
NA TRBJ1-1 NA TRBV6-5 CASRDDNRPTEAFF TGTGCCAGCAGAGATGACAATAGGCCCACTGAAGCTTTCTTT
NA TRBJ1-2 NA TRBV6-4 CASSSGRTNYGYTF TGTGCCAGCAGTTCAGGGAGGACTAACTATGGCTACACCTTC
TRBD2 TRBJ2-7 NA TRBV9 CASSPGGGSYEQYF TGTGCCAGCAGCCCCGGGGGGGGCTCCTACGAGCAGTACTTC
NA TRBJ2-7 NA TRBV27 CASRRNLHRDSYEQYF TGTGCCAGCAGACGCAACCTCCACAGGGACTCCTACGAGCAGTACTTC
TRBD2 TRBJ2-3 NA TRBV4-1 CASSQADSGGNRGDTQYF TGCGCCAGCAGCCAAGCCGATAGCGGGGGCAACAGAGGGGATACGCAGTATTTT
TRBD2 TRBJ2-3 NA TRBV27 CASSFSGITDTQYF TGTGCCAGCAGTTTTAGCGGGATCACAGATACGCAGTATTTT
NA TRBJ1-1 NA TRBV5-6 CASSARQTYTEAFF TGTGCCAGCAGCGCCCGACAGACTTACACTGAAGCTTTCTTT
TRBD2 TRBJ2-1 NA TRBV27 CASSFLSGGANEQFF TGTGCCAGCAGTTTTCTAAGCGGGGGGGCAAATGAGCAGTTCTTC